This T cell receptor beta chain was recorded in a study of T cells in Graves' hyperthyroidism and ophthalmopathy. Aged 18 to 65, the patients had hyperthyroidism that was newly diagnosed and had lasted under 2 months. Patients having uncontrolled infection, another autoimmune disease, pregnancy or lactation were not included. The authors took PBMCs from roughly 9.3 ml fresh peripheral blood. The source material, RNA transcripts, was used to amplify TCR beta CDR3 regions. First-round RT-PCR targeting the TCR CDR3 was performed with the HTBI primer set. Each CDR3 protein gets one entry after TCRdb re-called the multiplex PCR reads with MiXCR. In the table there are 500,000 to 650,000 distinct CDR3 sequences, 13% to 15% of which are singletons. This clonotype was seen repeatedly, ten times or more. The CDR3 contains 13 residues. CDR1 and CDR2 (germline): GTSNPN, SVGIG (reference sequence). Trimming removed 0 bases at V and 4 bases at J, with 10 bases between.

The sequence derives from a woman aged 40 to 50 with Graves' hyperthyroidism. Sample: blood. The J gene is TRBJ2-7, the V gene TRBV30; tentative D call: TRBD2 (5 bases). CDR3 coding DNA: TGTGCCTGGAGTGTCGAGAGGGCTTACGAGCAGTACTTC. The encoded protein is CAWSVERAYEQYF.